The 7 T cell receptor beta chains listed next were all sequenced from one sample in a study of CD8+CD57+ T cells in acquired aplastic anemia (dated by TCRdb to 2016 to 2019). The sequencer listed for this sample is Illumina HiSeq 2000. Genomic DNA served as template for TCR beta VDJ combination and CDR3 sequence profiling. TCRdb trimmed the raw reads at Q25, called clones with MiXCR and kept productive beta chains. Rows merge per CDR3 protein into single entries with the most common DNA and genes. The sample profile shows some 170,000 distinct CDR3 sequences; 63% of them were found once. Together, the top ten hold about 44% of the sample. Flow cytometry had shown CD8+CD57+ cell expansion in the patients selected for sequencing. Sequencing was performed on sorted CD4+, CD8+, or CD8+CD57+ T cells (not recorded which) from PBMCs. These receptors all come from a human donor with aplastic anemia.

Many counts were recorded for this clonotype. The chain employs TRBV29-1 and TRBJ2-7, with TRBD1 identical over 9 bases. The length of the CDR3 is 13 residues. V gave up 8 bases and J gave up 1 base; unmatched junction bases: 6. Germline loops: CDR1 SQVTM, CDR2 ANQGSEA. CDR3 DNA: TGCAGCTACCGACAGGGGGGGTCCTACGAGCAGTACTTC. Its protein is CSYRQGGSYEQYF.

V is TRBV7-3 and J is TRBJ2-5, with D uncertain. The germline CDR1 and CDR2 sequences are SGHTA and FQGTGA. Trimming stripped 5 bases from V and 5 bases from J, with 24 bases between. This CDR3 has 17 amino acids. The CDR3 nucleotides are TGTGCCAGCAGCCCCGATAAACAGAGAGACCACCGGGAGACCCAGTACTTC. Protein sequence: CASSPDKQRDHRETQYF.

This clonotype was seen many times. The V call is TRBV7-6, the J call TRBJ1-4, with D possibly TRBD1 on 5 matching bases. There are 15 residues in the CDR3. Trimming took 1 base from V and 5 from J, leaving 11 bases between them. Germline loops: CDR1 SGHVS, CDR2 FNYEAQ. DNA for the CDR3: TGTGCCAGCAGCTTAGAAGCAGGGTCCAATGAAAAACTGTTTTTT. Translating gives CASSLEAGSNEKLFF.

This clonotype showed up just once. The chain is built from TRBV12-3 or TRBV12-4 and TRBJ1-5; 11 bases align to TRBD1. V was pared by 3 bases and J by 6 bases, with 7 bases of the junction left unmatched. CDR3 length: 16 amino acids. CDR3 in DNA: TGTGCCAGCAGTTTCCGGGACAGGGGGTCCGGTCAGCCCCAGCATTTT. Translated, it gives CASSFRDRGSGQPQHF.

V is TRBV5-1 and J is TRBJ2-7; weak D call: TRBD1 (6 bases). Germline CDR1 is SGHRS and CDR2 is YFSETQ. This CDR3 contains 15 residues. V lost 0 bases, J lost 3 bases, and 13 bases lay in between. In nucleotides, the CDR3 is TGCGCCAGCAGCTTGGCGCAGGGGAGTTACTACGAGCAGTACTTC. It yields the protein CASSLAQGSYYEQYF.

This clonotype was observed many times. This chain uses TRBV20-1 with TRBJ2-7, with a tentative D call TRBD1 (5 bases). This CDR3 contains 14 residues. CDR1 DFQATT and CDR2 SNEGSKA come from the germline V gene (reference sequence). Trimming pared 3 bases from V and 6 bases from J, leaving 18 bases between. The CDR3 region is CSARVLGRDGEQYF. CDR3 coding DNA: TGCAGTGCTAGGGTACTGGGGCGCGACGGCGAGCAGTACTTC.

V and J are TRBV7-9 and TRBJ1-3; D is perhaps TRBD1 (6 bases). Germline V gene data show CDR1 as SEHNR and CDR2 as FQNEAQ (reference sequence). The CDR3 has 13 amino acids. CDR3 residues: CATGQSSGNTIYF. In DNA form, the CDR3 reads TGTGCTACCGGACAGAGCTCTGGAAACACCATATATTTT.